Each of the 11 T cell receptor beta chains below was sequenced from the same sample in a study of molecular identifiers for immune sequencing clone quantification (dated by TCRdb to 2017 to 2018). The library was generated by PCR. TCRdb names NextSeq 500 as the instrument used. TCRdb took the public reads, trimmed them with fastp at Q25, ran MiXCR for clone calling and kept in-frame beta chains. Every distinct CDR3 protein forms one entry, paired with its most common genes and DNA. This sample gives approximately 97,000 distinct CDR3 sequences in total; roughly 24% of them show up just once. Approximately 0.94% of the sample goes to the ten largest clones. The sequenced material came from naive CD8+ T cells from blood, with Jurkat cell RNA spiked in. The cell subset or site label corresponds to: FACS-sorted CD8+CD4-CCR7+CD45RA+ naive T cells. These receptors originate from a human donor in good health. Some libraries in this study had Jurkat cell RNA spiked in.

CDR3 nucleotide sequence: TGTGCCAGCAGCTCTCTGGGTAGCGGAACCCAAGAGACCCAGTACTTC. Its translation is CASSSLGSGTQETQYF. V gene TRBV7-3 combines with J gene TRBJ2-5, with a weak D call TRBD2 (6 bases). The CDR3 loop spans 16 amino acids. The V gene's germline CDR1 is SGHTA and CDR2 FQGTGA. Trimming pared 4 bases from V and 1 base from J, leaving 16 bases between.

This clonotype was counted ten times or more. The rearrangement uses TRBV6-2 or TRBV6-3 and TRBJ2-3; 9 bases line up with TRBD2. Germline trimming cut 7 bases from V and 2 bases from J; bases unmatched to any gene: 4. The germline CDR1 and CDR2 sequences are MNHEY and SVGEGT. This CDR3 has 14 amino acids. The CDR3 is CASTLAGNTDTQYF. The DNA of the CDR3 is TGTGCCAGCACCCTAGCGGGAAACACAGATACGCAGTATTTT.

Of note for this clonotype: Given a much more abundant clone one base away, this may be a read error. This rearrangement joins TRBV7-2 to TRBJ1-5, with D possibly matching TRBD1 (5 bases). This CDR3 has 15 residues. V was pared by 5 bases and J by 9 bases, with 20 bases between. Germline values: CDR1 SGHTA, CDR2 FQGNSA. CDR3 loop: CASSKYRTPGPPQHF. The DNA for the CDR3 is TGTGCCAGCAGCAAATACCGGACCCCGGGGCCGCCCCAGCATTTT.

The chain employs TRBV20-1 and TRBJ2-1; D call uncertain. The CDR3 runs to 15 residues. V was cut by 6 bases and J by 0 bases, with 15 bases left in between. Germline V gives CDR1 DFQATT, CDR2 SNEGSKA (reference sequence). CDR3 protein: CSAPTVLSSYNEQFF. The DNA of the CDR3 is TGCAGTGCGCCGACCGTCCTGAGCTCCTACAATGAGCAGTTCTTC.

This clonotype came up many times. The chain uses TRBV2 and TRBJ1-5; unclear D gene. This CDR3 has 12 residues. V gave up 3 bases and J gave up 7 bases, with 7 bases separating them. Germline CDR1 is SNHLY and CDR2 is FYNNEI. The CDR3 is CASSDGVQPQHF. DNA of the CDR3: TGTGCCAGCAGTGACGGAGTCCAGCCCCAGCATTTT.

The V call is TRBV6-2 or TRBV6-3, the J call TRBJ1-1; possibly TRBD1 for D (5 bases). Germline CDR1 is MNHEY and CDR2 is SVGEGT. The CDR3 contains 14 residues. Deletions cut 6 bases from V and 1 base from J, with 12 bases between. The CDR3 DNA reads TGTGCCAGCAGCGCGGGACGCGAGAACACTGAAGCTTTCTTT. Protein sequence: CASSAGRENTEAFF.

V usage is TRBV7-8 and J usage is TRBJ2-5, with 10 bases that match TRBD2. The CDR3 loop spans 15 amino acids. The V and J ends lost 4 bases and 2 bases, in that order; junction bases with no gene match: 4. From germline, CDR1 is SGHVS and CDR2 FQNEAQ. The CDR3 nucleotides are TGTGCCAGCAGCTCAGCGGGGGGGATTCAAGAGACCCAGTACTTC. Its protein product is CASSSAGGIQETQYF.

Details on this clonotype: It may be a read error: a sequence one base away is much more abundant. V gene TRBV7-3 combines with J gene TRBJ2-3; 10 nucleotides agree with TRBD2. The CDR3 covers 16 residues. The germline gives CDR1 SGHTA, CDR2 FQGTGA. The CDR3 reads CACSFSAGGEGDTQYF. For the CDR3, the DNA is TGTGCCTGCAGCTTTTCAGCGGGAGGGGAAGGAGATACGCAGTATTTT.

This clonotype was seen repeatedly, ten times or more. V gene TRBV27 combines with J gene TRBJ2-3; possibly TRBD1 for D (6 bases). The V gene's germline CDR1 is MNHEY and CDR2 SMNVEV (reference sequence). V was cut by 5 bases and J by 2 bases, with 20 bases left in between. The CDR3 has 17 amino acids. The CDR3, as DNA: TGTGCCAGCAGTCGACACGGATACAGGGTTGTCACAGATACGCAGTATTTT. Translated, it gives CASSRHGYRVVTDTQYF.

The sample holds a few counts of this clonotype. CDR3 sequence: CASSSSLYNEQFF. The DNA of the CDR3 is TGTGCCAGCAGCTCATCCCTATACAATGAGCAGTTCTTC. The V call is TRBV5-6, the J call TRBJ2-1; no reliable D call. Germline CDR1 reads SGHDT; CDR2 reads YYEEEE. There are 13 residues in the CDR3. V shed 3 bases and J shed 4 bases, with 8 bases lying between them.

As regards this clonotype: A much larger clone differs from this one at a single base, so this may be a read error. The rearrangement joins TRBV19 to TRBJ2-7, with a possible D match to TRBD2 (6 bases). The germline V gene encodes CDR1 LNHDA and CDR2 SQIVND (reference sequence). This CDR3 has 12 residues. CDR3 sequence reads: CASDSTPGEQHF. The CDR3 nucleotides read TGTGCCAGTGATTCGACCCCGGGGGAGCAGCACTTC.